This entry lists 8 T cell receptor beta chains sequenced from one sample in a study of identical twins. TCRdb re-called the 5' RACE reads through MiXCR, storing one row per CDR3 protein. The table has 400,000 to 550,000 distinct CDR3 sequences, roughly a quarter seen once. These same data were also listed under a study on T cells expressing NK-cell markers.

Specimen: CD4+ T cells sorted from blood. The receptors stem from a woman aged 18-35 years in good health.

The V and J genes are TRBV20-1 and TRBJ2-7; TRBD1 matches at 7 bases. The CDR3 sequence is 14 residues long. J was trimmed by 4 bases and V by 6 bases; bases with no gene match: 12. The V gene's germline CDR1 is DFQATT and CDR2 SNEGSKA (reference sequence). The CDR3 reads CSAGARGSYYEQYF. The CDR3 DNA reads as TGCAGTGCGGGGGCCAGGGGGAGCTATTACGAGCAGTACTTC.

This sequence joins TRBV20-1 and TRBJ2-1; D perhaps matches TRBD2 (6 bases). The CDR3 sequence is 12 residues long. The V gene lost 5 bases and the J gene lost 3 bases, with 8 bases spanning the gap. Germline V gene sequence: CDR1 DFQATT, CDR2 SNEGSKA (reference sequence). In DNA form, the CDR3 reads TGCAGTGCTGGTAGCGGCTACAATGAGCAGTTCTTC. It encodes CSAGSGYNEQFF.

For the CDR3, the DNA is TGTGCCAGCAGCCCCGGGAGCATGCCTAGCTACGAGCAGTACTTC. Translation gives CASSPGSMPSYEQYF. This sequence joins TRBV7-2 and TRBJ2-7; D is possibly TRBD2 (6 bases). The CDR3 sequence is 15 residues long. CDR1 is SGHTA, CDR2 FQGNSA, per germline. V lost 5 bases, J lost 3 bases, and 17 bases lay in between.

A few counts support this clonotype. The rearrangement uses TRBV29-1 and TRBJ1-1; D uncertain. V dropped 3 bases and J dropped 0 bases, with 8 bases sitting between them. The CDR3 runs 13 residues. Germline V gene lookup returns CDR1 SQVTM and CDR2 ANQGSEA. For the CDR3, the DNA is TGCAGCGTTGATCGGGCCATGAACACTGAAGCTTTCTTT. Its translation is CSVDRAMNTEAFF.

This clonotype showed up many times. The chain uses TRBV7-2 and TRBJ2-1; 11 nucleotides agree with TRBD2. This CDR3 comprises 15 residues. The V gene end was trimmed by 4 bases and the J gene end by 3 bases; junction bases not matched to a gene: 2. Germline CDR1 SGHTA, CDR2 FQGNSA. The CDR3 nucleotides read TGTGCCAGCAGCTGGACTAGCGGGCTCTACAATGAGCAGTTCTTC. This codes for CASSWTSGLYNEQFF.

This clonotype was counted only a few times. The rearrangement uses TRBV10-3 and TRBJ2-3, with 7 bases fitting TRBD1. V dropped 6 bases and J dropped 0; count of bases not matched to a gene: 6. The CDR3 runs to 15 residues. The germline CDR1 and CDR2 sequences are ENHRY and SYGVKD. The CDR3 DNA follows: TGTGCCATCAGCCCAGGGGGACGAAGCACAGATACGCAGTATTTT. Encoded protein: CAISPGGRSTDTQYF.

The sample holds many counts of this clonotype. V is TRBV12-3 or TRBV12-4 and J is TRBJ2-5; the match to TRBD1 covers 7 bases. The ends lost 4 bases at V and 5 bases at J; junction bases unmatched: 10. The CDR3 totals 15 residues. For the CDR3, the DNA is TGTGCCAGCAGTTCCATGACAGGGTCCTGGGAGACCCAGTACTTC. Encoded protein: CASSSMTGSWETQYF.

This clonotype was counted only a few times. J is TRBJ1-2 and V is TRBV5-1; the D is unclear. Germline V lookup: CDR1 SGHRS, CDR2 YFSETQ. Trimming removed 0 bases from V and 8 bases from J, with 8 bases in between. This CDR3 has 12 amino acids. CDR3 nucleotide sequence: TGCGCCAGCAGCTTGGACCACGTCGGCTACACCTTC. This encodes CASSLDHVGYTF.